These 13 T cell receptor beta chains share one sample of origin, sequenced in a study of blood T cell repertoires in COVID-19. Assay: immunoSEQ multiplex PCR; the TCRdb copy retains only in-frame clones and omits some. The sample has under 150,000 clones, about 80% seen once; the top ten hold 3% to 4%. The sample comprised PBMCs or T cells enriched from blood (not recorded which). All receptors come from a man aged 45-65 years in a cohort exposed to, infected with or recovered from COVID-19 (not recorded which).

V and J are TRBV19 and TRBJ1-1, with a possible D match to TRBD1 (6 bases). This CDR3 region has 17 residues. Trimming shortened V by 2 bases and J by 0 bases, and 16 bases separated the two germline ends. Germline CDR1 and CDR2: LNHDA and SQIVND (reference sequence). The CDR3: CASSIPRGGHMNTEAFF. Written as DNA, the CDR3 is TGTGCCAGTAGTATACCCCGGGGGGGCCACATGAACACTGAAGCTTTCTTT.

This chain connects TRBV21-1 to TRBJ2-6; the D call in the table, TRBD1, was not verified against the DNA. TRBV21-1 is listed as a pseudogene. CDR3 length: 18 residues. CDR3: CASSKTGTGWDGANVLTF. The CDR3, as DNA: TGTGCCAGCAGCAAAACCGGGACAGGGTGGGATGGGGCCAACGTCCTGACTTTC.

V is TRBV28 and J is TRBJ2-2; TRBD2 matches at 9 bases. The CDR3 extends over 16 amino acids. Germline CDR1 reads MDHEN; CDR2 reads SYDVKM. J lost 8 bases, V lost 7 bases, and 14 bases had no gene match. The CDR3 DNA is TGTGCCAGCACAGTAGAGACTAGCGGCCGTAGGGGGGAGCTGTTTTTT. It specifies CASTVETSGRRGELFF.

The J gene is TRBJ1-1, the V gene TRBV11-2; TRBD1 is a possible D gene (6 bases). V lost 3 bases to trimming and J lost 2 bases, with 10 bases between them. The germline gives CDR1 SGHAT, CDR2 FQNNGV. This CDR3 spans 14 amino acids. The CDR3 is CASSLQQGNTEAFF. The CDR3, as DNA: TGTGCCAGCAGCTTGCAACAGGGAAACACTGAAGCTTTCTTT.

For this clone: Other DNA sequences within the sample encode an identical CDR3. The chain recombines TRBV19 with TRBJ2-5; 7 bases agree with TRBD2. CDR3 length equals 14 residues. CDR1 is LNHDA and CDR2 is SQIVND in the germline V gene (reference sequence). Germline trimming cut 1 base from V and 4 bases from J; bases unmatched to any gene: 3. The CDR3 DNA reads as TGTGCCAGTAGTATAGGCCTAGCGGCAGAGACCCAGTACTTC. Amino acids: CASSIGLAAETQYF.

In this sample, this clone turned up once. The chain links TRBV19 to TRBJ2-4, with D possibly being TRBD1 (5 bases). V lost 7 bases, J lost 9 bases, and 13 bases lay in between. The CDR3 is 12 residues long. CDR1 is LNHDA, CDR2 SQIVND, per germline (reference sequence). The CDR3 nucleotides read TGTGCCAGTATGACAGCTTGGGGCATTCAGTACTTC. This gives the protein CASMTAWGIQYF.

This clone has a handful of counts. CDR3 residues: CASSVEDSATYEQYF. DNA for the CDR3: TGTGCCAGCAGCGTAGAGGATAGCGCCACCTACGAGCAGTACTTC. The chain combines TRBV9 with TRBJ2-7; D may be TRBD2 (5 bases). The V gene's germline CDR1 is SGDLS and CDR2 YYNGEE. This CDR3 spans 15 amino acids. V was shortened by 0 bases and J by 2 bases, with 12 bases between the two germline ends. The whole variable domain, filled in from reference TRBV9 and TRBJ2-7, reads DSGVTQTPKHLITATGQRVTLRCSPRSGDLSVYWYQQSLDQGLQFLIQYYNGEERAKGNILERFSAQQFPDLHSELNLSSLELGDSALYFCASSVEDSATYEQYFGPGTRLTVT.

In regard to this clone: The sample contains more than one DNA sequence encoding this CDR3. This chain links TRBV28 with TRBJ1-2; D unclear. The CDR3 loop spans 12 amino acids. Germline V gene sequence: CDR1 MDHEN, CDR2 SYDVKM. V was pared by 5 bases and J by 4 bases, with 8 bases between. The CDR3 loop reads CASSPRSYGYTF. In DNA form, the CDR3 reads TGTGCCAGCAGTCCCCGCAGCTATGGCTACACCTTC.

This chain joins TRBV27 and TRBJ1-3; maybe TRBD1 (6 bases). V was cut by 5 bases and J by 1 base, with 12 bases left in between. Germline V lookup: CDR1 MNHEY, CDR2 SMNVEV (reference sequence). This CDR3 contains 15 residues. As DNA, the CDR3 is TGTGCCAGCAGTGTACAGGGCCGATCTGGAAACACCATATATTTT. The encoded protein is CASSVQGRSGNTIYF.

This sequence joins TRBV6-5 and TRBJ1-2; D gene unclear. V was shortened by 7 bases and J by 4 bases, with 16 bases between the two germline ends. The CDR3 covers 14 residues. The germline gives CDR1 MNHEY, CDR2 SVGAGI. The CDR3 spells CASNEAGGVYGYTF. In DNA, the CDR3 is TGTGCCAGCAACGAGGCGGGAGGTGTCTATGGCTACACCTTC.

The chain combines TRBV9 with TRBJ2-7, with TRBD2 matching 8 bases. The length of the CDR3 is 16 residues. The germline V gene has CDR1 SGDLS and CDR2 YYNGEE. Trimming removed 3 bases from V and 3 bases from J; junction bases left unmatched: 11. The CDR3 loop reads CASSDGGAGAFYEQYF. As DNA, the CDR3 is TGTGCCAGCAGCGATGGCGGAGCGGGGGCCTTCTACGAGCAGTACTTC.

The chain carries TRBV7-9 and TRBJ2-5; TRBD1 might be the D (6 bases). CDR3 length: 14 residues. The V gene lost 3 bases and the J gene lost 1 base, with 9 bases spanning the gap. The V gene's germline CDR1 is SEHNR and CDR2 FQNEAQ (reference sequence). CDR3 DNA sequence: TGTGCCAGCAGCTTGGTGGACAGCCAAGAGACCCAGTACTTC. Its protein is CASSLVDSQETQYF.

The rearrangement uses TRBV10-1 and TRBJ2-3; TRBD1 matches 7 bases. CDR3 length: 15 residues. Germline V gene data show CDR1 as WNHNN and CDR2 as SYGVQD (reference sequence). The V segment lost 3 bases and the J segment 2 bases; nucleotides outside the gene matches: 5. This chain's CDR3 is CASSEGGSTTDTQYF. In DNA, the CDR3 is TGCGCCAGCAGTGAAGGGGGCTCCACCACAGATACGCAGTATTTT.